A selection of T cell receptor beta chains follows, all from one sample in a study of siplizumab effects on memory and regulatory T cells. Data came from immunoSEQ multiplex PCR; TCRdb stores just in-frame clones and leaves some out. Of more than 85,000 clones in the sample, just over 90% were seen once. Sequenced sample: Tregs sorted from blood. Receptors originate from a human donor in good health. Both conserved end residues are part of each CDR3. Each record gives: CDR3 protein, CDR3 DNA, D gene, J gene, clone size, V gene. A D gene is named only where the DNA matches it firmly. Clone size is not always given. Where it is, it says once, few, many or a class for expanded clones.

CASSLVGSSCNEQFF,TGTGCCAGCAGCTTAGTGGGTAGCTCCTGCAATGAGCAGTTCTTC,.,TRBJ2-1,.,TRBV11-3
CASSLSTGDEQFF,TGTGCCAGCAGCTTATCCACCGGCGATGAGCAGTTCTTC,.,TRBJ2-1,.,TRBV7-3
CASSLDGADTQYF,TGTGCCAGCAGCTTGGATGGGGCAGATACGCAGTATTTT,.,TRBJ2-3,.,TRBV5-6
CASSSRGEGDEQYF,TGTGCCAGCTCATCCAGGGGCGAGGGGGACGAGCAGTACTTC,.,TRBJ2-7,.,TRBV18
CASSYWREANYGYTF,TGTGCCAGCAGTTACTGGAGGGAAGCTAACTATGGCTACACCTTC,.,TRBJ1-2,.,TRBV6-5
CASGLVGRTDTQYF,TGTGCTAGTGGTTTGGTGGGTCGCACAGATACGCAGTATTTT,.,TRBJ2-3,.,TRBV12-5
CASSIRRDTPYGYTF,TGTGCCAGCAGCATACGCCGGGACACCCCTTATGGCTACACCTTC,.,TRBJ1-2,.,TRBV7-6
CASSPSLGSGILNIQYF,TGTGCCAGCTCACCATCGTTGGGTAGCGGGATCTTGAACATTCAGTACTTC,TRBD2,TRBJ2-4,.,TRBV18
CASSLGPGTDTQYF,TGCGCCAGCAGCTTGGGTCCGGGGACAGATACGCAGTATTTT,.,TRBJ2-3,.,TRBV5-1
CASSLVGLAGGQYEQYF,TGTGCCAGCAGCTTAGTAGGACTAGCGGGGGGCCAATACGAGCAGTACTTC,TRBD2,TRBJ2-7,.,TRBV7-2
CASSGWGEDQPQHF,TGTGCCAGCAGCGGGTGGGGGGAGGACCAGCCCCAGCATTTT,.,TRBJ1-5,.,TRBV6-5
CASSLEGGHTGELFF,TGTGCCAGCAGCTTAGAAGGGGGGCACACCGGGGAGCTGTTTTTT,.,TRBJ2-2,.,TRBV7-9
CASSPPGSQNIQYF,TGTGCCAGCTCACCACCAGGGAGCCAAAACATTCAGTACTTC,.,TRBJ2-4,.,TRBV18
CASSSTGDPGNTIYF,TGCGCCAGCAGCTCGACAGGGGACCCTGGAAACACCATATATTTT,TRBD1,TRBJ1-3,.,TRBV5-1
CASMGRSYGYTF,TGTGCCAGTATGGGACGGAGCTATGGCTACACCTTC,.,TRBJ1-2,.,TRBV11-2
CASSSASGSPPDTQYF,TGTGCCAGCAGCTCCGCTAGCGGATCGCCGCCCGATACGCAGTATTTT,TRBD2,TRBJ2-3,few,TRBV13
CASSLSNEQFF,TGTGCCAGCAGCTTGTCCAATGAGCAGTTCTTC,.,TRBJ2-1,few,TRBV5-6
CASSQLGQGEGEAFF,TGCGCCAGCAGCCAGCTGGGACAGGGGGAAGGTGAAGCTTTCTTT,TRBD1,TRBJ1-1,once,TRBV4-1
CASSRAGTSAWGYTF,TGTGCCAGCAGCCGCGCCGGGACATCCGCTTGGGGCTACACCTTC,.,TRBJ1-2,.,TRBV6-5
CASSLGFEQFF,TGTGCCAGCAGCTTAGGCTTTGAGCAGTTCTTC,.,TRBJ2-1,.,TRBV11-2
CASRWTQNQPQHF,TGTGCCAGCAGATGGACACAGAATCAGCCCCAGCATTTT,.,TRBJ1-5,.,TRBV6-5
CASSLGVAREQFF,TGTGCCAGCAGCTTAGGGGTTGCTAGGGAGCAGTTCTTC,.,TRBJ2-1,.,TRBV7-9
CASSFRDGSYEQYF,TGTGCCAGCAGTTTCCGGGACGGATCCTACGAGCAGTACTTC,.,TRBJ2-7,.,TRBV27
CASSGWTGGEQYF,TGTGCCAGTAGTGGGTGGACAGGGGGCGAGCAGTACTTC,TRBD1,TRBJ2-7,.,TRBV19
CAISENREVEQYF,TGTGCCATCAGTGAGAATCGAGAAGTGGAGCAGTACTTC,.,TRBJ2-7,.,TRBV10-3
CASSPQKALSYEQYF,TGTGCCAGCTCACCACAAAAGGCCCTCTCCTACGAGCAGTACTTC,.,TRBJ2-7,.,TRBV18
CASSSGRAGDTIYF,TGCGCCAGCAGCTCGGGACGGGCCGGGGACACCATATATTTT,.,TRBJ1-3,.,TRBV5-1
CASSLATYNEQFF,TGTGCCAGCAGCTTAGCAACCTACAATGAGCAGTTCTTC,.,TRBJ2-1,.,TRBV7-2
CASSLVWGQGTKNIQYF,TGTGCCAGCAGCTTAGTCTGGGGACAGGGAACCAAAAACATTCAGTACTTC,TRBD1,TRBJ2-4,once,TRBV11-2
CASAGMTSWPEQFF,TGTGCCAGCGCCGGAATGACTAGCTGGCCTGAGCAGTTCTTC,TRBD2,TRBJ2-1,.,TRBV25-1
CASSRSNTDTQYF,TGCGCCAGCAGTAGGAGCAACACAGATACGCAGTATTTT,.,TRBJ2-3,few,TRBV10-1
CASSSLHTGDKLALELFF,TGTGCCAGCAGTTCCCTCCACACAGGTGACAAGCTTGCCTTGGAGCTGTTTTTT,.,TRBJ2-2,.,TRBV28
CASRYGLEGEQYF,TGTGCCAGCAGGTACGGACTTGAGGGCGAGCAGTACTTC,.,TRBJ2-7,.,TRBV6-5
CASSLPGQPYEQYF,TGTGCCAGCAGCTTACCAGGACAGCCTTACGAGCAGTACTTC,.,TRBJ2-7,.,TRBV7-9
CASSKLGEKLFF,TGTGCCAGCAGCAAGCTTGGAGAAAAACTGTTTTTT,.,TRBJ1-4,.,TRBV7-9
CASSPIAGYEQYF,TGTGCCAGCAGCCCTATAGCTGGGTACGAGCAGTACTTC,.,TRBJ2-7,.,TRBV7-3
CASSFGGGVGTEAFF,TGTGCCAGCAGCTTCGGTGGAGGGGTGGGCACTGAAGCTTTCTTT,.,TRBJ1-1,.,TRBV5-5
CASSSLGINYGYTF,TGTGCCAGCAGCTCCTTGGGGATTAACTATGGCTACACCTTC,.,TRBJ1-2,.,TRBV7-9
CASSPGQITDTQYF,TGTGCCAGCAGCCCGGGACAGATCACAGATACGCAGTATTTT,TRBD1,TRBJ2-3,.,TRBV6-5
CASRGNTEAFF,TGTGCCAGCCGAGGGAACACTGAAGCTTTCTTT,.,TRBJ1-1,.,TRBV28
CASSLGENTEAFF,TGTGCCAGCAGCTTAGGAGAGAACACTGAAGCTTTCTTT,.,TRBJ1-1,once,TRBV7-3
CASSRREGDGYTF,TGTGCCAGCAGCCGCAGGGAAGGTGATGGCTACACCTTC,.,TRBJ1-2,once,TRBV6-5
CASSRLGYEQYF,TGTGCCAGCAGCCGACTTGGCTACGAGCAGTACTTC,.,TRBJ2-7,.,TRBV11-1
CASSIWSRGIYGYTF,TGTGCCAGTAGTATCTGGTCAAGGGGGATCTATGGCTACACCTTC,.,TRBJ1-2,once,TRBV19
CAISVGSPNYGYTF,TGTGCCATCAGTGTAGGAAGCCCTAACTATGGCTACACCTTC,.,TRBJ1-2,once,TRBV10-3
CATTGTSPRNYGYTF,TGTGCCACCACCGGGACATCCCCCCGAAACTATGGCTACACCTTC,.,TRBJ1-2,.,TRBV6-1
CASSTPANYGYTF,TGTGCCAGTAGTACCCCAGCCAACTATGGCTACACCTTC,.,TRBJ1-2,once,TRBV19
CSAEGAPGTNEKLFF,TGCAGCGCAGAAGGGGCACCCGGGACTAATGAAAAACTGTTTTTT,.,TRBJ1-4,once,TRBV29-1
CAWSPDRGHNQPQHF,TGTGCCTGGAGTCCCGACAGGGGGCACAATCAGCCCCAGCATTTT,TRBD1,TRBJ1-5,.,TRBV30
CASRSDRKETQYF,TGTGCCAGCAGATCAGACAGAAAGGAGACCCAGTACTTC,.,TRBJ2-5,.,TRBV6-5
CASSLSGVEQYF,TGCGCCAGCAGCTTGTCAGGGGTCGAGCAGTACTTC,.,TRBJ2-7,once,TRBV5-1
CASTSSPNTYNEQFF,TGTGCCAGCACCTCGTCCCCAAATACCTACAATGAGCAGTTCTTC,.,TRBJ2-1,few,TRBV7-2
CACGRTNEQFF,TGTGCCTGCGGACGCACTAATGAGCAGTTCTTC,.,TRBJ2-1,.,TRBV14
CASSNRGAGNNEQFF,TGTGCCAGTAGTAACCGAGGAGCGGGGAACAATGAGCAGTTCTTC,TRBD2,TRBJ2-1,few,TRBV19